These T cell receptor beta chains were read from a single sample in a study of T cell repertoires in cytomegalovirus infection. Their antigens remain unidentified. TCRdb re-derived calls from the reads in MiXCR, one entry per CDR3 protein. This table holds 800,000 to 950,000 distinct CDR3 sequences, approximately 29% found once. This sample comprised cultured CD8+ T cells from PBMCs, obtained from culture after CMV antigen stimulation. Every receptor here comes from a human donor in good health (CMV status not recorded). Some clones in this sample may be carry-over from other donors' samples. The CDR3 runs from the conserved cysteine through the conserved F or W. D genes are given only for firm matches. Only part of the rows carry a size: once, few, many, or a class if the clone is expanded.

d_call: .; j_call: TRBJ2-3; v_call: TRBV7-9; clone_size: few; cdr3_nt: TGTGCCAGCAGCCCTGACGGAGCGCGGGGGCCGGCAGATACGCAGTATTTT; cdr3_aa: CASSPDGARGPADTQYF
d_call: .; j_call: TRBJ1-2; v_call: TRBV6-5; clone_size: .; cdr3_nt: TGTGCCAGCAGTTACTCCCAGGGTTTATGGCCGTATGGCTACACCTTC; cdr3_aa: CASSYSQGLWPYGYTF
d_call: TRBD1; j_call: TRBJ1-2; v_call: TRBV27; clone_size: .; cdr3_nt: TGTGCCAGCAGTCCCTGGGGACAGGTGGGATCCTATGGCTACACCTTC; cdr3_aa: CASSPWGQVGSYGYTF
d_call: .; j_call: TRBJ2-7; v_call: TRBV4-1; clone_size: .; cdr3_nt: TGCGCCAGCAGCCAAAGGGAGGCCTCAGGCCCCTACGAGCAGTACTTC; cdr3_aa: CASSQREASGPYEQYF
d_call: .; j_call: TRBJ2-3; v_call: TRBV28; clone_size: .; cdr3_nt: TGTGCCAGCAGTTTGACCCAGGGGCCTTCTCTCACAGATACGCAGTATTTT; cdr3_aa: CASSLTQGPSLTDTQYF
d_call: .; j_call: TRBJ1-2; v_call: TRBV25-1; clone_size: .; cdr3_nt: TGTGCCAGCCTCGGGGGCCGGGGCTATGGCTACACCTTC; cdr3_aa: CASLGGRGYGYTF
d_call: TRBD1; j_call: TRBJ2-2; v_call: TRBV28; clone_size: .; cdr3_nt: TGTGCCAGCACCCCCACGGACAGGGGGTACACCGGGGAGCTGTTTTTT; cdr3_aa: CASTPTDRGYTGELFF
d_call: .; j_call: TRBJ2-7; v_call: TRBV20-1; clone_size: .; cdr3_nt: TGCAGTGCCCCAACCACCTACGAGCAGTACTTC; cdr3_aa: CSAPTTYEQYF
d_call: .; j_call: TRBJ2-3; v_call: TRBV7-9; clone_size: many; cdr3_nt: TGTGCCAGCAGCCCCGGGTCAGATACGCAGTATTTT; cdr3_aa: CASSPGSDTQYF
d_call: .; j_call: TRBJ2-3; v_call: TRBV5-8; clone_size: many; cdr3_nt: TGTGCCAGCAGCTTAGAGGGCAGGGGCACAGATACGCAGTATTTT; cdr3_aa: CASSLEGRGTDTQYF
d_call: TRBD2; j_call: TRBJ2-1; v_call: TRBV4-1; clone_size: .; cdr3_nt: TGCGCCAGCAGCCAAGAAAGCGGGGGATTCTCCTACAATGAGCAGTTCTTC; cdr3_aa: CASSQESGGFSYNEQFF
d_call: .; j_call: TRBJ2-7; v_call: TRBV5-3; clone_size: .; cdr3_nt: TGTGCCAGCAGCATACAGGGCGAAGCCTACGAGCAGTACTTC; cdr3_aa: CASSIQGEAYEQYF
d_call: .; j_call: TRBJ1-2; v_call: TRBV28; clone_size: .; cdr3_nt: TGTGCCAGCAGTAGCAGGGATACCTTCTATGGCTACACCTTC; cdr3_aa: CASSSRDTFYGYTF
d_call: .; j_call: TRBJ1-4; v_call: TRBV7-6; clone_size: medium-sized; cdr3_nt: TGTGCCAGCAGCAGATTCCGGGATATCAGGGGTGAAAAACTGTTTTTT; cdr3_aa: CASSRFRDIRGEKLFF
d_call: TRBD1; j_call: TRBJ1-1; v_call: TRBV18; clone_size: once; cdr3_nt: TGTGCCAGCTCAACAGGGGGGGCGCGCACTGAAGCTTTCTTT; cdr3_aa: CASSTGGARTEAFF
d_call: TRBD1; j_call: TRBJ1-4; v_call: TRBV6-5; clone_size: few; cdr3_nt: TGTGCCAGCAGTCGGACAGGGGCAACTAATGAAAAACTGTTTTTT; cdr3_aa: CASSRTGATNEKLFF
d_call: TRBD2; j_call: TRBJ2-5; v_call: TRBV19; clone_size: few; cdr3_nt: TGTGCCAGTAGCCCTGACCGGCGGGGGCAAGAGACCCAGTACTTC; cdr3_aa: CASSPDRRGQETQYF
d_call: .; j_call: TRBJ2-3; v_call: TRBV20-1; clone_size: .; cdr3_nt: TGCAGTGCTAAGCCGACACTTAGCACAGATACGCAGTATTTT; cdr3_aa: CSAKPTLSTDTQYF
d_call: .; j_call: TRBJ1-1; v_call: TRBV27; clone_size: .; cdr3_nt: TGTGCCAGCCTTTTATTTGTAGGGACGAACACTGAAGCTTTCTTT; cdr3_aa: CASLLFVGTNTEAFF
d_call: .; j_call: TRBJ2-7; v_call: TRBV27; clone_size: .; cdr3_nt: TGTGCCAGCAGTCCGCCCAGGGGGGGATCCTCTTCCTACGAGCAGTACTTC; cdr3_aa: CASSPPRGGSSSYEQYF
d_call: TRBD1; j_call: TRBJ1-2; v_call: TRBV12-3/TRBV12-4; clone_size: .; cdr3_nt: TGTGCCAACAGTTCCGGACCGGGACAGGGGGCACATGGCTACACCTTC; cdr3_aa: CANSSGPGQGAHGYTF
d_call: .; j_call: TRBJ2-1; v_call: TRBV28; clone_size: .; cdr3_nt: TGTGCCAGCAGGAGTTTACACCCGAGCTCCTACAATGAGCAGTTCTTC; cdr3_aa: CASRSLHPSSYNEQFF
d_call: TRBD1; j_call: TRBJ2-2; v_call: TRBV6-6; clone_size: .; cdr3_nt: TGTGCCAGCAGTTACTCCGACAGGGACCCCCTCCTCGGGGAGCTGTTTTTT; cdr3_aa: CASSYSDRDPLLGELFF
d_call: .; j_call: TRBJ1-1; v_call: TRBV5-1; clone_size: .; cdr3_nt: TGCGCCAGCAGCTTTAACTTACCGCTCATGAACACTGAAGCTTTCTTT; cdr3_aa: CASSFNLPLMNTEAFF
d_call: TRBD1; j_call: TRBJ2-1; v_call: TRBV2; clone_size: once; cdr3_nt: TGTGCCACTCCCGACAGGGTCTACAATGAGCAGTTCTTC; cdr3_aa: CATPDRVYNEQFF
d_call: .; j_call: TRBJ2-5; v_call: TRBV12-3/TRBV12-4; clone_size: few; cdr3_nt: TGTGCCAGCAGTTTAACTAGCTCGGAGACCCAGTACTTC; cdr3_aa: CASSLTSSETQYF
d_call: TRBD2; j_call: TRBJ2-7; v_call: TRBV5-1; clone_size: few; cdr3_nt: TGCGCCAGCAGCGCGACTAGCGGGGCCTACGAGCAGTACTTC; cdr3_aa: CASSATSGAYEQYF
d_call: .; j_call: TRBJ1-6; v_call: TRBV20-1; clone_size: .; cdr3_nt: TGCAGTGCTAGGTACAGGGTGGGGGTATCGAATAATTCACCCCTCCACTTT; cdr3_aa: CSARYRVGVSNNSPLHF
d_call: .; j_call: TRBJ1-1; v_call: TRBV12-5; clone_size: .; cdr3_nt: TGTGCTAGTGGTTTTGGGGCCCACACTGAAGCTTTCTTT; cdr3_aa: CASGFGAHTEAFF
d_call: .; j_call: TRBJ2-1; v_call: TRBV7-2; clone_size: few; cdr3_nt: TGTGCCAGCAGCTCCGGACCGAGAGGGGATGAGCAGTTCTTC; cdr3_aa: CASSSGPRGDEQFF
d_call: TRBD1; j_call: TRBJ2-5; v_call: TRBV18; clone_size: once; cdr3_nt: TGTGCCAACTCACCGTCACAGGGGGAAGAGACCCAGTACTTC; cdr3_aa: CANSPSQGEETQYF
d_call: .; j_call: TRBJ2-6; v_call: TRBV7-4; clone_size: .; cdr3_nt: TGTGCCAGCAGCTTGACCAACGTCCTGACTTTC; cdr3_aa: CASSLTNVLTF
d_call: .; j_call: TRBJ1-2; v_call: TRBV10-2; clone_size: .; cdr3_nt: TGCGCCAGCAGTTACAGAGCCCTTACCTATGGCTACACCTTC; cdr3_aa: CASSYRALTYGYTF
d_call: .; j_call: TRBJ1-1; v_call: TRBV27; clone_size: .; cdr3_nt: TGTGCCAGCAGTTTATCGGGCCGAGGGATCGGGACTGTCGCTTTCTTT; cdr3_aa: CASSLSGRGIGTVAFF
d_call: .; j_call: TRBJ1-2; v_call: TRBV7-2; clone_size: few; cdr3_nt: TGTGCCAGCAGTTTCGAGCAGGGAAACTATGGCTACACCTTC; cdr3_aa: CASSFEQGNYGYTF
d_call: .; j_call: TRBJ2-6; v_call: TRBV7-2; clone_size: many; cdr3_nt: TGTGCCAGCAGCTTCAGACAGTGGCCACTTCCGGGTGGGGCCAACGTCCTGACTTTC; cdr3_aa: CASSFRQWPLPGGANVLTF
d_call: .; j_call: TRBJ1-2; v_call: TRBV20-1; clone_size: few; cdr3_nt: TGCAGTGCTAGAGATCGGGGGGCTGGCTATGGCTACACCTTC; cdr3_aa: CSARDRGAGYGYTF
d_call: .; j_call: TRBJ1-6; v_call: TRBV7-8; clone_size: .; cdr3_nt: TGTGCCAGCAGCTTAGGCATACCCTATAATTCACCCCTCCACTTT; cdr3_aa: CASSLGIPYNSPLHF
d_call: .; j_call: TRBJ1-4; v_call: TRBV10-3; clone_size: many; cdr3_nt: TGTGCCATCAGTGAGTTGAAGACAACTAATGAAAAACTGTTTTTT; cdr3_aa: CAISELKTTNEKLFF
d_call: .; j_call: TRBJ2-2; v_call: TRBV12-5; clone_size: .; cdr3_nt: TGTGCTAGTGGTTGGGGCACCGGGGAGCTGTTTTTT; cdr3_aa: CASGWGTGELFF
d_call: .; j_call: TRBJ2-3; v_call: TRBV5-1; clone_size: .; cdr3_nt: TGCGCCAGCAGCTTGCTCGAGAGCACAGATACGCAGTATTTT; cdr3_aa: CASSLLESTDTQYF